The clone carrying this T cell receptor (beta chain) came up a few times. Its target is unknown. These data are taken from a study of blood T cells in healthy people across ages. The study's findings and limits: Greater diversity and more naive CD4+ cells were seen in long-lived donors than in aged donors.

For the second PCR, which ran for about 6 to 11 cycles, a sample-barcoded 5' primer and a J-beta primer mix were used. TCRdb re-called the 5' RACE reads with MiXCR, one entry per CDR3 protein. Of 920,000 or so distinct CDR3 sequences listed, under 45% are singletons. V lost 4 bases and J 3 bases, leaving 10 bases between the germline ends. The CDR3 is 13 amino acids. The origin of this receptor is a woman between 55 and 75 years old in good health. This chain links TRBV12-3 or TRBV12-4 with TRBJ2-7, with no clear D. Source material: blood. The CDR3 DNA reads TGTGCCAGCAGTTCTTATGGGTTCTACGAGCAGTACTTC. It encodes CASSSYGFYEQYF.